This T cell receptor (beta chain) was recovered during a study of T-cell reconstitution after alpha-beta-depleted transplantation in children. Study findings and constraints: Several hundred expanded graft clones reportedly gave rise to the alpha-beta T cells present about two months after transplant. Newly produced T cells mostly provided counts and TCRbeta diversity after one year, as hyperexpanded clones declined.

At least ten counts were recorded for this clonotype. What it recognizes is unknown. The CDR3 is 14 residues long. The germline V gene has CDR1 SGHKS and CDR2 YYEKEE (reference sequence). Trimming removed 2 bases from V and 0 bases from J, with 3 bases in between. A TCRbeta library incorporating unique molecular identifiers was prepared. One entry per CDR3 protein, called by TCRdb with MiXCR from the PCR reads. The data show 210,000 or so distinct CDR3 sequences, roughly a tenth seen once. The receptor's source is a child under two years old with acute myeloid leukemia, due to receive a stem cell transplant. This chain joins TRBV5-5 and TRBJ2-6; D ambiguous. This specimen consisted of PBMCs, obtained before TCRalphabeta/CD19-depleted stem cell transplant. The CDR3 bases are TGTGCCAGCAGCTTACACTCTGGGGCCAACGTCCTGACTTTC. Its protein is CASSLHSGANVLTF.